Below, 24 T cell receptor beta chains from the same sample are listed, as sequenced in a study of CD8+ T cells in alopecia areata. Extracted from the samples, RNA was reverse transcribed into cDNA to serve as the sequencing template. Clones were read by immunoSEQ multiplex PCR, and TCRdb kept only the in-frame ones, dropping some. The repertoire holds hundreds of thousands of clones, with roughly two thirds as singletons. The input for sequencing was CD4+ T cells sorted from blood, taken at week 0. The source of these receptors is a human donor with alopecia areata.

Only a few counts were recorded for this clone. J is TRBJ2-5 and V is TRBV29-1; D is ambiguous. Germline CDR1 SQVTM, CDR2 ANQGSEA. CDR3 size: 12 residues. V lost 6 bases and J lost 2, with 10 bases in between. CDR3 amino acids: CSVVLGQETQYF. In DNA form, the CDR3 reads TGCAGCGTCGTACTTGGGCAAGAGACCCAGTACTTC.

This chain connects TRBV25-1 to TRBJ1-2, with D tentatively TRBD1 (6 bases). Germline lookup yields CDR1 MGHDK and CDR2 SYGVNS. The CDR3 sequence is 13 residues long. Trimming removed 6 bases at V and 3 bases at J, with 11 bases between. The CDR3 loop is CASRETGDYGYTF. CDR3 bases: TGTGCCAGCAGAGAGACAGGAGACTATGGCTACACCTTC.

The chain recombines TRBV10-3 with TRBJ2-1; D is tentatively TRBD1 or TRBD2 (5 bases each). The germline V gene has CDR1 ENHRY and CDR2 SYGVKD. The CDR3 runs to 13 residues. The V and J ends lost 6 bases and 7 bases respectively, with 13 bases between them. CDR3 loop: CAIRDTSENEQFF. The CDR3 bases are TGTGCCATCAGGGACACTAGTGAGAATGAGCAGTTCTTC.

This clone was seen more than once but under ten times. CDR3 bases: TGTGCCAGCAGCTCCGGGACCGATGCGAAAGACGAGCAGTACTTC. It codes for CASSSGTDAKDEQYF. The rearrangement joins TRBV7-9 to TRBJ2-7, with D tentatively TRBD1 or TRBD2 (5 bases each). The ends were cut back, 4 bases at V and 5 bases at J, with 18 bases in the middle. Germline CDR1 SEHNR, CDR2 FQNEAQ (reference sequence). The CDR3 has 15 residues.

This sequence joins TRBV30 and TRBJ2-3; 9 positions agree with TRBD1. V shed 1 base and J 0 bases; nucleotides not matched to a gene: 2. Germline V gene data show CDR1 as GTSNPN and CDR2 as SVGIG (reference sequence). The CDR3 is 15 residues long. The CDR3 bases are TGTGCCTGGAGTGGGACAGGGGCTAGCACAGATACGCAGTATTTT. Its protein is CAWSGTGASTDTQYF.

The CDR3 loop is CASSLYGGMNTEAFF. DNA for the CDR3: TGTGCCAGCAGCTTGTATGGGGGAATGAACACTGAAGCTTTCTTT. The chain uses TRBV5-6 and TRBJ1-1; possible D gene TRBD1, 5 bases. The CDR3 extends over 15 amino acids. Germline V gene data show CDR1 as SGHDT and CDR2 as YYEEEE. The V and J ends lost 1 base and 0 bases respectively, with 10 bases between them.

This clone was picked up a small number of times. This chain uses TRBV9 with TRBJ2-7; 10 nucleotides line up with TRBD1. This CDR3 has 13 residues. Trimming removed 4 bases from V and 4 bases from J; junction bases left unmatched: 2. Per the germline V gene, CDR1 is SGDLS and CDR2 is YYNGEE. CDR3 loop: CASSRDRGYEQYF. CDR3 DNA: TGTGCCAGCAGCCGGGACAGGGGTTACGAGCAGTACTTC.

The chain combines TRBV21-1 with TRBJ2-5; the DNA was not compared with TRBD2, the D call given in the table. TRBV21-1 is tagged as a pseudogene. This CDR3 has 12 residues. Written as DNA, the CDR3 is TGTGCCAGCAGCCGTCCCCTAGCCACCCAGTACTTC. Translated: CASSRPLATQYF.

The chain is built from TRBV4-1 and TRBJ1-2, with 9 bases aligning to TRBD1. From germline, CDR1 is MGHRA and CDR2 YSYEKL. This CDR3 comprises 16 residues. Trimming removed 1 base from V and 3 bases from J; junction bases left unmatched: 6. Here the CDR3 reads CASSQGYRGLDYGYTF. CDR3 DNA: TGCGCCAGCAGCCAAGGGTACAGGGGGCTCGACTATGGCTACACCTTC.

V and J are TRBV6-5 and TRBJ1-2; 8 bases match TRBD1. After removal of 6 bases from V and 7 bases from J, the junction contained 10 bases not matched to a gene. This CDR3 has 14 residues. Germline V gene lookup returns CDR1 MNHEY and CDR2 SVGAGI. CDR3 region: CASRPTLQGGGYTF. The CDR3 nucleotides are TGTGCCAGCAGGCCAACCTTACAGGGGGGTGGCTACACCTTC.

This chain joins TRBV5-1 and TRBJ2-4; D is unresolved. Germline lookup yields CDR1 SGHRS and CDR2 YFSETQ. V was cut by 0 bases and J by 8 bases, with 12 bases left in between. The CDR3 has 14 amino acids. The CDR3 nucleotides read TGCGCCAGCAGCTTGGGTCTGTTGGCGGACATTCAGTACTTC. It yields the protein CASSLGLLADIQYF.

The V call is TRBV30, the J call TRBJ2-7; 9 nucleotides agree with TRBD1. The V gene end was trimmed by 6 bases and the J gene end by 5 bases; junction bases not matched to a gene: 8. This CDR3 contains 13 residues. The germline V gene has CDR1 GTSNPN and CDR2 SVGIG (reference sequence). CDR3 in DNA: TGTGCCTGCACCGGGGACAGGGCCCACGAGCAGTACTTC. Its translation is CACTGDRAHEQYF.

The chain combines TRBV30 with TRBJ2-3, with a tentative D call TRBD1 (6 bases). This CDR3 region has 13 residues. V gave up 5 bases and J gave up 2 bases, with 11 bases separating them. The germline gives CDR1 GTSNPN, CDR2 SVGIG (reference sequence). CDR3 protein: CAWHRAPTDTQYF. As DNA, the CDR3 is TGTGCCTGGCACAGGGCCCCCACAGATACGCAGTATTTT.

In regard to this clone: At one of its ends the junction is not consistent with the germline gene, which may arise from a read error. The rearrangement uses TRBV30 and TRBJ2-1; TRBD1 matches at 7 bases. Germline-derived CDR1 and CDR2 are GTSNPN and SVGIG (reference sequence). There are 11 residues in the CDR3. Here the CDR3 reads CAWRVQGPGVF. The DNA of the CDR3 is TGTGCCTGGAGGGTACAGGGGCCAGGGGTCTTC.

The genes are TRBV30 and TRBJ2-6, with D perhaps TRBD1 (6 bases). The CDR3 contains 15 residues. With 2 bases removed from V and 2 bases from J, the gap between germline ends came to 10 bases. The germline gives CDR1 GTSNPN, CDR2 SVGIG (reference sequence). The CDR3 DNA sequence: TGTGCCTGGAGTAGGGCAGGGGCTGGGGCCAACGTCCTGACTTTC. Translation: CAWSRAGAGANVLTF.

This sequence joins TRBV10-3 and TRBJ1-1; D is unresolved. The CDR3 consists of 12 residues. Trimming removed 3 bases from V and 6 bases from J, with 8 bases in between. CDR1 and CDR2 from the germline V gene are ENHRY and SYGVKD. The CDR3 loop reads CAISDRRPEAFF. CDR3 bases: TGTGCCATCAGTGACAGGAGGCCTGAAGCTTTCTTT.

The rearrangement links TRBV9 to TRBJ2-2; the D gene is possibly TRBD1 (6 bases). The CDR3 sequence is 15 residues long. Germline CDR1 and CDR2: SGDLS and YYNGEE. Between the trimmed V and J ends, which lost 4 bases and 0 bases, there was a span of 10 bases. The CDR3 coding sequence is TGTGCCAGCAGCCCCCGGGACACGAACACCGGGGAGCTGTTTTTT. It yields the protein CASSPRDTNTGELFF.

The chain recombines TRBV30 with TRBJ1-4; D is uncertain. Germline CDR1 GTSNPN, CDR2 SVGIG (reference sequence). Trimming pared 1 base from V and 7 bases from J, leaving 7 bases between. The CDR3 is 12 amino acids. CDR3 amino acids: CAWSDGREKLFF. The DNA for the CDR3 is TGTGCCTGGAGTGATGGCCGTGAAAAACTGTTTTTT.

The chain couples TRBV2 to TRBJ2-3, with 7 bases lining up with TRBD1. J was trimmed by 10 bases and V by 6 bases; bases with no gene match: 10. This CDR3 is built from 13 residues. CDR1 is SNHLY, CDR2 FYNNEI, per germline. CDR3 sequence: CASSFGTASAQYF. The CDR3 DNA reads as TGTGCCAGCAGCTTCGGGACAGCCAGTGCGCAGTATTTT.

The chain joins TRBV15 to TRBJ1-2, with TRBD1 identical over 7 bases. Germline V lookup: CDR1 LNHNV, CDR2 YYDKDF (reference sequence). J lost 4 bases, V lost 3 bases, and 14 bases had no gene match. This CDR3 contains 17 residues. For the CDR3, the DNA is TGTGCCACCAGCAGGTCCGGGACAGCGCAACGGGGCTATGGCTACACCTTC. Its translation is CATSRSGTAQRGYGYTF.

The chain is built from TRBV6-6 and TRBJ1-2; D is unclear. This CDR3 has 12 residues. Germline V gene data show CDR1 as MNHNY and CDR2 as SVGAGI (reference sequence). V lost 5 bases, J lost 7 bases, and 11 bases lay in between. This chain's CDR3 is CASSGPSGGYTF. CDR3 DNA: TGTGCCAGCAGTGGACCTTCTGGTGGCTACACCTTC.

The V gene is TRBV29-1, the J gene TRBJ2-6; 9 bases align to TRBD1. The CDR3 contains 13 residues. V lost 7 bases, J lost 4 bases, and 2 bases stayed unmatched. Looked up from germline, CDR1 is SQVTM and CDR2 is ANQGSEA. The CDR3 coding sequence is TGCAGCGCTGGACAGGGGGGGGCCAACGTCCTGACTTTC. Translating it yields CSAGQGGANVLTF.

The chain uses TRBV30 and TRBJ1-2, with D uncertain. This CDR3 region has 12 residues. Germline V lookup: CDR1 GTSNPN, CDR2 SVGIG (reference sequence). The ends were cut back, 4 bases at V and 6 bases at J, with 12 bases in the middle. CDR3 DNA sequence: TGTGCCTGGACTGAGTCAAGGAATGGCTACACCTTC. It yields the protein CAWTESRNGYTF.

The V call is TRBV4-2, the J call TRBJ1-1; D gene unclear. Germline CDR1 is LGHNA and CDR2 is YNFKEQ. The CDR3 has 15 residues. Trimming pared 1 base from V and 0 bases from J, leaving 9 bases between. The CDR3 coding sequence is TGTGCCAGCAGCCAAGTTTCCCGCATGAACACTGAAGCTTTCTTT. Protein: CASSQVSRMNTEAFF.